The present entry profiles one T cell receptor (beta chain) with its context. Antigen unknown. This entry is derived from a study of cytomegalovirus exposure and HLA in healthy donors. Study as a whole: Around 85 million unique TCR sequences came from HLA-typed donors in an early release.

PCR primers comprised 60 Vbeta and 13 Jbeta primers. Assay: immunoSEQ multiplex PCR; the TCRdb copy retains only in-frame clones and omits some. The sample lists some 160,000 clones; roughly 80% were seen once. CDR1 is SGHTA and CDR2 is FQGNSA in the germline V gene. This CDR3 has 15 amino acids. V lost 5 bases to trimming and J lost 4 bases, with 18 bases between them. Notes on the study in general: Analyzed later, most CMV-associated TCR beta chains appeared HLA-restricted. Most of the TCR beta V segments (in an earlier analysis) were productive either about 90% or about 30% of the time.

This chain connects TRBV7-2 to TRBJ2-7; tentative D call: TRBD1 (8 bases). Sequencing was done on a sample of PBMCs. This receptor was obtained from a woman aged 40 to 50 in good health and CMV-seropositive. The DNA of the CDR3 is TGTGCCAGCAGCACAGGGGGGGCAGGGGGGTACGAGCAGTACTTC. Amino acids: CASSTGGAGGYEQYF.